Each of the 19 T cell receptor beta chains below was sequenced from the same sample in a study of cytomegalovirus exposure and HLA in healthy donors. Both 60 Vbeta primers and 13 Jbeta primers went into the PCR. Using immunoSEQ multiplex PCR, the repertoire was profiled, and TCRdb retains in-frame clones only, with some absent. The sample carries a few hundred thousand clones, 65% to 85% recorded once. The sequenced material came from PBMCs. The source is a woman in her 30s in good health and CMV-seronegative.

This chain uses TRBV18 with TRBJ2-5; 14 bases are a match to TRBD2. V was pared by 6 bases and J by 4 bases, with 10 bases of the junction left unmatched. The CDR3 sequence is 17 residues long. The germline V gene has CDR1 KGHSH and CDR2 LQKENI. CDR3 sequence: CASSHGTSGGQTETQYF. The CDR3 DNA reads TGTGCCAGCTCTCACGGGACTAGCGGGGGACAAACAGAGACCCAGTACTTC.

J is TRBJ1-1 and V is TRBV2; perhaps TRBD1 as D (6 bases). Per germline, CDR1 SNHLY and CDR2 FYNNEI. The V gene lost 6 bases and the J gene lost 7 bases, with 18 bases spanning the gap. CDR3 length: 14 residues. CDR3 sequence (DNA): TGTGCCAGCAGCAAATTACAGGGCGGAGGTGAAGCTTTCTTT. It yields the protein CASSKLQGGGEAFF. The full variable domain, its missing parts supplied by reference TRBV2 and TRBJ1-1, is EPEVTQTPSHQVTQMGQEVILRCVPISNHLYFYWYRQILGQKVEFLVSFYNNEISEKSEIFDDQFSVERPDGSNFTLKIRSTKLEDSAMYFCASSKLQGGGEAFFGQGTRLTVV.

V gene TRBV19 combines with J gene TRBJ2-7, with TRBD2 identical over 12 bases. Germline-derived CDR1 and CDR2 are LNHDA and SQIVND (reference sequence). The CDR3 spans 18 residues. The ends lost 5 bases at V and 2 bases at J; junction bases unmatched: 13. Here the CDR3 DNA reads TGTGCCAGTAGTCCCCACGCCGGACTAGCGGGGATAACCTACGAGCAGTACTTC. It yields the protein CASSPHAGLAGITYEQYF.

This chain uses TRBV19 with TRBJ1-2; D is unresolved. The CDR3 covers 14 residues. The V end was cut by 3 bases, the J end by 7 bases, with 15 bases between. Germline CDR1 is LNHDA and CDR2 is SQIVND (reference sequence). The CDR3 sequence: CASSISPRWVGYTF. CDR3 sequence (DNA): TGTGCCAGTAGTATCAGCCCGCGGTGGGTTGGCTACACCTTC.

The chain employs TRBV2 and TRBJ1-5; 7 bases agree with TRBD1. With V trimmed by 0 bases and J by 4 bases, 6 bases remained unmatched. This CDR3 is 16 amino acids long. Germline CDR1 is SNHLY and CDR2 is FYNNEI. Here the CDR3 reads CASSEAKSRGNQPQHF. CDR3 nucleotides: TGTGCCAGCAGTGAAGCCAAATCCAGGGGGAATCAGCCCCAGCATTTT.

The chain couples TRBV18 to TRBJ1-1; TRBD1 agrees at 8 bases. Unmatched junction bases numbered 10, after V lost 3 bases and J lost 4 bases. In germline, CDR1 is KGHSH, CDR2 LQKENI. CDR3 length equals 16 residues. The CDR3 sequence is CASSPGVYRGGTEAFF. The CDR3 DNA sequence: TGTGCCAGCTCACCGGGGGTATACAGGGGGGGCACTGAAGCTTTCTTT.

This chain uses TRBV30 with TRBJ1-4; D is uncertain. The CDR3 runs to 14 residues. V was clipped by 6 bases and J by 8 bases, with 19 bases between them. Germline-derived CDR1 and CDR2 are GTSNPN and SVGIG (reference sequence). CDR3 nucleotides: TGTGCCTGTCCTCGGGGTCAGGCCCACGAAAAACTGTTTTTT. Its translation: CACPRGQAHEKLFF.

V is TRBV4-1 and J is TRBJ2-7; 9 bases align to TRBD1. Trimming removed 2 bases from V and 2 bases from J; junction bases left unmatched: 7. The CDR3 is 16 residues long. Germline CDR1 reads MGHRA; CDR2 reads YSYEKL. CDR3 DNA sequence: TGCGCCAGCAGCCAACACATCCGGGACAGGGCCTACGAGCAGTACTTC. It encodes CASSQHIRDRAYEQYF.

This chain connects TRBV29-1 to TRBJ2-3, with TRBD2 matching over 7 bases. V shed 1 base and J 4 bases; nucleotides not matched to a gene: 11. CDR1 is SQVTM, CDR2 ANQGSEA, per germline. The CDR3 sequence is 16 residues long. DNA of the CDR3: TGCAGCGTTGAAGTAGCGGGCGGGGCCGGCGCAGATACGCAGTATTTT. Translation gives CSVEVAGGAGADTQYF.

Worth noting for this clone: Within the sample, other DNA sequences also encode this same CDR3. J is TRBJ2-2 and V is TRBV30, with 11 bases that match TRBD2. V shed 2 bases and J 6 bases; nucleotides not matched to a gene: 8. CDR1 is GTSNPN and CDR2 is SVGIG in the germline V gene (reference sequence). The CDR3 is 16 amino acids. The chain's CDR3 is CAWSKHSGRGAGELFF. The CDR3 region has the DNA TGTGCCTGGAGTAAGCATAGCGGGAGGGGCGCCGGGGAGCTGTTTTTT.

This clone was found a few times. This chain connects TRBV2 to TRBJ2-7; D is unclear. This CDR3 has 13 residues. The V and J ends lost 6 bases and 0 bases respectively, with 9 bases between them. The V gene's germline CDR1 is SNHLY and CDR2 FYNNEI. CDR3 nucleotides: TGTGCCAGCAGGGGTCGGGTCTCCTACGAGCAGTACTTC. Amino acids: CASRGRVSYEQYF.

This sequence joins TRBV29-1 and TRBJ2-3; D perhaps matches TRBD1 (6 bases). Trimming pared 5 bases from V and 4 bases from J, leaving 13 bases between. The CDR3 is 13 amino acids. Per germline, CDR1 SQVTM and CDR2 ANQGSEA. The chain's CDR3 is CSVLQGFPDTQYF. Here the CDR3 DNA reads TGCAGCGTTCTACAGGGTTTTCCAGATACGCAGTATTTT.

The rearrangement links TRBV5-6 to TRBJ1-5; a weak D match, TRBD1 (6 bases). The germline CDR1 and CDR2 sequences are SGHDT and YYEEEE. Trimming pared 2 bases from V and 6 bases from J, leaving 9 bases between. CDR3 length: 13 amino acids. The CDR3 sequence: CASSLYRAQPQHF. The DNA of the CDR3 is TGTGCCAGCAGCTTATACAGGGCTCAGCCCCAGCATTTT.

The rearrangement links TRBV7-2 to TRBJ1-2; 8 bases line up with TRBD1. This CDR3 is built from 14 residues. Per germline, CDR1 SGHTA and CDR2 FQGNSA. Losses at the gene ends were 2 bases for V and 2 bases for J; bases not matched to a gene: 1. The CDR3 DNA reads TGTGCCAGCAGCTTACAGGGGGCGAACTATGGCTACACCTTC. Protein product: CASSLQGANYGYTF.

The V call is TRBV15, the J call TRBJ2-7; 7 nucleotides align to TRBD1. The junction had 6 bases not matched to a gene; V was cut back by 1 base and J by 3 bases. The CDR3 is 15 amino acids. From germline, CDR1 is LNHNV and CDR2 YYDKDF (reference sequence). The CDR3 sequence: CATSRVLDRDYEQYF. The CDR3 nucleotides are TGTGCCACCAGCAGAGTACTAGACAGGGACTACGAGCAGTACTTC.

The V and J genes are TRBV7-9 and TRBJ2-5, with D uncertain. The J call is doubtful: the DNA matches TRBJ2-7 better. The length of the CDR3 is 13 residues. CDR1 is SEHNR, CDR2 FQNEAQ, per germline (reference sequence). The DNA of the CDR3 is TGTGCCAGCAGCTTAGGAGTAGCCATCGAGCAGTACTTC. Amino acid sequence: CASSLGVAIEQYF.

A few counts support this clone. The J gene is TRBJ2-1, the V gene TRBV9, with a possible D match to TRBD2 (6 bases). The CDR3 sequence is 17 residues long. V lost 1 base to trimming and J lost 6 bases, with 20 bases between them. Germline CDR1 and CDR2: SGDLS and YYNGEE. The CDR3 reads CASSVTHGRGDFNEQFF. The CDR3 nucleotides read TGTGCCAGCAGCGTAACCCATGGGCGCGGGGACTTCAATGAGCAGTTCTTC.

CDR3 in amino acids: CASSSQDKNIQYF. CDR3 DNA: TGTGCCAGCAGTTCTCAGGACAAAAACATTCAGTACTTC. V gene TRBV27 combines with J gene TRBJ2-4; no reliable D call. In germline, CDR1 is MNHEY, CDR2 SMNVEV (reference sequence). This CDR3 is built from 13 residues. The germline V and J ends were trimmed by 4 bases and 3 bases, with 7 bases remaining between them.

The J gene is TRBJ2-5, the V gene TRBV10-3, with TRBD2 as a possible D gene (6 bases). The CDR3 is made up of 15 amino acids. Germline-derived CDR1 and CDR2 are ENHRY and SYGVKD. V was clipped by 6 bases and J by 0 bases, with 14 bases between them. The CDR3 DNA reads as TGTGCCATCAGCGCTGCAGGGAGGCACCAAGAGACCCAGTACTTC. Translation: CAISAAGRHQETQYF.